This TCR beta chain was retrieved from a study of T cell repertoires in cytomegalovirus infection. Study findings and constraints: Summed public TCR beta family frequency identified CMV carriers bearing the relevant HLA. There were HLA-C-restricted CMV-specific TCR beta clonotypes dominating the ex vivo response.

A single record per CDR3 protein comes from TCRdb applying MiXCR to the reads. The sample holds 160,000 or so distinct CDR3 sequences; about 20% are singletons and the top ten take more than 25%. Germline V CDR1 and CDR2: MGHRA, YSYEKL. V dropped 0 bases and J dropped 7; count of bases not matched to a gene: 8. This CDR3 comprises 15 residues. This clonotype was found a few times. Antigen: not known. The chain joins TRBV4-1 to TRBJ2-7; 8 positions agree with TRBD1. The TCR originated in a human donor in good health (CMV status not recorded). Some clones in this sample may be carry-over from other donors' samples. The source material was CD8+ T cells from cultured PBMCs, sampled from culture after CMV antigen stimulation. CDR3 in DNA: TGCGCCAGCAGCCAAGAATGGCAGGGGGCAAGGGAGCAGTACTTC. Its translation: CASSQEWQGAREQYF.